The next 10 T cell receptor beta chains were all read from a single sample in a study of shared clonotypes between healthy human individuals. Clones were sequenced by immunoSEQ multiplex PCR, and TCRdb holds only the in-frame ones, with some missing. The sample consists of 400,000 to 500,000 clones, about three quarters of them appearing once. The sequencing input was PBMCs. The receptors were sampled from a woman in her forties in good health. Some clones in this sample may be carry-over from other donors' samples.

This sequence joins TRBV29-1 and TRBJ1-2; D might be TRBD1 (6 bases). V was pared by 6 bases and J by 4 bases, with 12 bases between. CDR1 is SQVTM, CDR2 ANQGSEA, per germline. This CDR3 contains 12 residues. Here the CDR3 reads CSVDRLGYGYTF. The CDR3 DNA is TGCAGCGTCGACAGGTTGGGCTATGGCTACACCTTC.

V is TRBV5-1 and J is TRBJ1-2; 9 bases are a match to TRBD1. CDR1 is SGHRS, CDR2 YFSETQ, per germline. The CDR3 extends over 14 amino acids. V shed 0 bases and J 8 bases; nucleotides not matched to a gene: 5. CDR3 bases: TGCGCCAGCAGCTTGGGGACAGGGGCGGGAGGCTACACCTTC. It translates to CASSLGTGAGGYTF.

This clone was detected only a few times. The chain employs TRBV18 and TRBJ1-1, with 9 bases that match TRBD1. Germline CDR1 and CDR2: KGHSH and LQKENI. V was pared by 3 bases and J by 2 bases, with 4 bases of the junction left unmatched. The CDR3 covers 15 residues. CDR3 DNA sequence: TGTGCCAGCTCACCTCGACAGGGGGAAAACACTGAAGCTTTCTTT. It translates to CASSPRQGENTEAFF.

The chain couples TRBV5-6 to TRBJ1-4, with a weak D call TRBD1 (5 bases). The ends were cut back, 3 bases at V and 5 bases at J, with 11 bases in the middle. The CDR3 consists of 14 residues. Germline V gene sequence: CDR1 SGHDT, CDR2 YYEEEE. In nucleotides, the CDR3 is TGTGCCAGCAGCTCTATACAGGAGAATGAAAAACTGTTTTTT. Translated: CASSSIQENEKLFF.

The sample holds one count of this clone. This chain uses TRBV19 with TRBJ1-2; D is unclear. The CDR3 is made up of 14 amino acids. V lost 4 bases and J 1 base, leaving 10 bases between the germline ends. Germline lookup yields CDR1 LNHDA and CDR2 SQIVND (reference sequence). CDR3 amino acids: CASSTRNLNYGYTF. CDR3 DNA sequence: TGTGCCAGTAGTACCCGAAATCTTAACTATGGCTACACCTTC. Based on the CDR3 plus reference TRBV19 and TRBJ1-2, the full variable domain is DGGITQSPKYLFRKEGQNVTLSCEQNLNHDAMYWYRQDPGQGLRLIYYSQIVNDFQKGDIAEGYSVSREKKESFPLTVTSAQKNPTAFYLCASSTRNLNYGYTFGSGTRLTVV.

The chain recombines TRBV7-2 with TRBJ2-4; the D is unclear. The V gene lost 4 bases and the J gene lost 8 bases, with 9 bases spanning the gap. This CDR3 has 12 amino acids. Germline V gene lookup returns CDR1 SGHTA and CDR2 FQGNSA. CDR3 region: CASSSAADIQYF. The CDR3 nucleotides read TGTGCCAGCAGCTCCGCCGCGGACATTCAGTACTTC.

The chain is built from TRBV13 and TRBJ2-1; 9 positions match TRBD2. The junction had 3 bases not matched to a gene; V was cut back by 3 bases and J by 3 bases. Looked up from germline, CDR1 is PRHDT and CDR2 is FYEKMQ (reference sequence). The CDR3 runs 15 residues. The CDR3 nucleotides read TGTGCCAGCAGCTTTAGCGGGAGAGGCTACAATGAGCAGTTCTTC. This encodes CASSFSGRGYNEQFF.

This clone showed up just a few times. The genes are TRBV5-1 and TRBJ2-3; D call uncertain. Trimming removed 0 bases at V and 1 base at J, with 9 bases between. Germline CDR1 and CDR2: SGHRS and YFSETQ. There are 15 residues in the CDR3. CDR3 DNA: TGCGCCAGCAGCTTGGCAGGTTGGGGCACAGATACGCAGTATTTT. Translated: CASSLAGWGTDTQYF.

This CDR3 reads CASSLYGGTEAFF. The CDR3 nucleotides read TGTGCCAGCAGTTTATACGGGGGAACTGAAGCTTTCTTT. The rearrangement joins TRBV27 to TRBJ1-1; D might be TRBD1 (5 bases). The CDR3 has 13 amino acids. Germline lookup yields CDR1 MNHEY and CDR2 SMNVEV (reference sequence). The V end lost 1 base, the J end lost 5 bases, and 8 bases lay between the germline ends.

The CDR3 sequence is CASSPTYNTDTQYF. The CDR3 DNA is TGTGCCAGCAGCCCGACGTACAACACAGATACGCAGTATTTT. The gene calls are TRBV7-6 and TRBJ2-3; D ambiguous. V was cut by 5 bases and J by 2 bases, with 11 bases left in between. The CDR3 is 14 residues long. Germline V gives CDR1 SGHVS, CDR2 FNYEAQ.